Listed here are 27 T cell receptor beta chains from one sample, sequenced in a study of T cell repertoires in cytomegalovirus infection. These receptors' targets are unknown. Using its own MiXCR run on the reads, TCRdb lists one record per CDR3 protein. The sample yields about half a million distinct CDR3 sequences, 30% to 40% seen once. Sequenced material: cultured PBMCs, taken from culture after CMV antigen stimulation. All receptors come from a human donor in good health (CMV status not recorded). Some clones in this sample may be carry-over from other donors' samples.

This chain links TRBV4-3 with TRBJ2-1; D perhaps matches TRBD2 (6 bases). V was cut by 3 bases and J by 4 bases, with 13 bases left in between. Germline CDR1 and CDR2: LGHNA and YSLEER. The CDR3 totals 15 residues. In DNA form, the CDR3 reads TGCGCCAGCAGCCAGGAGGGATGGGGATACAATGAGCAGTTCTTC. Its translation: CASSQEGWGYNEQFF.

The chain joins TRBV6-2 or TRBV6-3 to TRBJ2-7; 7 bases are shared with TRBD1. V was pared by 4 bases and J by 5 bases, with 8 bases of the junction left unmatched. The V gene's germline CDR1 is MNHEY and CDR2 SVGEGT. The CDR3 spans 14 residues. The CDR3: CASSSPGQPHEQYV. Here the CDR3 DNA reads TGTGCCAGCAGTTCTCCGGGACAGCCACACGAGCAGTACGTC.

With respect to this clonotype: At one boundary the junction diverges from the germline segment, which might be a read error. V is TRBV11-1 and J is TRBJ2-7; 8 nucleotides match TRBD2. The length of the CDR3 is 13 residues. The germline V gene encodes CDR1 SGHAT and CDR2 FQDESV (reference sequence). CDR3 residues: CASSLARLKREFF. CDR3 bases: TGTGCCAGCAGCTTAGCGCGGTTGAAGCGGGAGTTCTTC.

This clonotype was counted a few times. This chain connects TRBV6-5 to TRBJ2-7; no definite D call. Germline CDR1 MNHEY, CDR2 SVGAGI. V was cut by 6 bases and J by 2 bases, with 11 bases left in between. This CDR3 spans 13 amino acids. The CDR3: CASRRPVTYEQYF. CDR3 sequence (DNA): TGTGCCAGCAGGAGACCGGTTACCTACGAGCAGTACTTC.

There are a few counts of this clonotype. The V and J genes are TRBV28 and TRBJ1-1; no reliable D call. CDR1 and CDR2 (germline): MDHEN, SYDVKM. CDR3 size: 13 residues. The ends were cut back, 6 bases at V and 5 bases at J, with 13 bases in the middle. The DNA for the CDR3 is TGTGCCAGCAGGGTAAACGAACATACTGAAGCTTTCTTT. Translating gives CASRVNEHTEAFF.

The chain combines TRBV19 with TRBJ2-5; 12 bases map to TRBD2. V dropped 3 bases and J dropped 3; count of bases not matched to a gene: 11. The CDR3 runs 18 residues. Looked up from germline, CDR1 is LNHDA and CDR2 is SQIVND (reference sequence). The CDR3 DNA reads TGTGCCAGTAGTATTGGTGGGGGGACTAGCGGGCTAGAAGAGACCCAGTACTTC. Translated: CASSIGGGTSGLEETQYF.

This clonotype was seen many times. Mismatch with germline at one junction end may stem from a read error. The chain uses TRBV4-3 and TRBJ2-1; 10 bases are shared with TRBD2. CDR1 LGHNA and CDR2 YSLEER come from the germline V gene. This CDR3 is 15 amino acids long. CDR3 amino acids: CASSQGLAAYNEQFF. DNA for the CDR3: TGTGCCAGCTCACAAGGACTAGCGGCCTACAATGAGCAGTTCTTC.

The chain joins TRBV6-5 to TRBJ2-7; no clear D gene. The CDR3 extends over 14 amino acids. Germline assignment: CDR1 MNHEY and CDR2 SVGAGI. Trimming removed 0 bases at V and 0 bases at J, with 6 bases between. The DNA of the CDR3 is TGTGCCAGCAGTTACTCAAGAAGCTCCTACGAGCAGTACTTC. Translating it yields CASSYSRSSYEQYF.

The chain links TRBV7-2 to TRBJ2-7; 12 bases line up with TRBD2. Germline CDR1 SGHTA, CDR2 FQGNSA. This CDR3 region has 14 residues. The V gene end was trimmed by 5 bases and the J gene end by 6 bases; junction bases not matched to a gene: 5. The CDR3 sequence: CASSARLAGAEQYV. The CDR3 DNA reads as TGTGCCAGCAGCGCCCGACTAGCGGGAGCCGAGCAGTACGTC.

This clonotype was seen a handful of times. J is TRBJ1-2 and V is TRBV28; 8 bases map to TRBD1. Germline CDR1 is MDHEN and CDR2 is SYDVKM. The CDR3 spans 12 residues. Trimming removed 6 bases from V and 7 bases from J; junction bases left unmatched: 4. CDR3 DNA: TGTGCCAGCAGCCAGGGGGCGGGTGGCTACACCTTC. Translating it yields CASSQGAGGYTF.

The V and J genes are TRBV6-5 and TRBJ1-1; a weak D match, TRBD1 (6 bases). The CDR3 totals 16 residues. Germline CDR1 reads MNHEY; CDR2 reads SVGAGI. V was clipped by 3 bases and J by 0 bases, with 14 bases between them. For the CDR3, the DNA is TGTGCCAGCAGTTATGGGGGACACAACATGAACACTGAAGCTTTCTTT. This encodes CASSYGGHNMNTEAFF.

The chain has TRBV23-1 and TRBJ2-7; D could derive from TRBD1 or TRBD2 (5 bases each). TRBV23-1 is flagged as an ORF with uncertain function. Trimming cost V 11 bases and J 6 bases, with 14 bases left between them. The CDR3 covers 11 residues. CDR3 bases: TGCGCCCTCGACTGGGGGACCGAGCAGTACGTC. Protein: CALDWGTEQYV.

This clonotype was detected a few times. This chain uses TRBV6-5 with TRBJ2-1; 10 nucleotides match TRBD2. Germline-derived CDR1 and CDR2 are MNHEY and SVGAGI. J lost 6 bases, V lost 7 bases, and 15 bases had no gene match. This CDR3 has 17 residues. This CDR3 reads CASKKITAGGYGNEQFF. Here the CDR3 DNA reads TGTGCCAGCAAAAAGATCACAGCGGGAGGGTACGGCAATGAGCAGTTCTTC.

This clonotype has only a few counts. The rearrangement joins TRBV7-2 to TRBJ2-2, with 9 bases fitting TRBD1. J lost 0 bases, V lost 3 bases, and 2 bases had no gene match. The CDR3 is made up of 16 amino acids. Germline CDR1 reads SGHTA; CDR2 reads FQGNSA. In nucleotides, the CDR3 is TGTGCCAGCAGCTTCACAGGGGGCCCGAACACCGGGGAGCTGTTTTTT. As protein: CASSFTGGPNTGELFF.

This rearrangement joins TRBV4-3 to TRBJ2-3; weak D call: TRBD2 (6 bases). The CDR3 has 16 residues. The germline CDR1 and CDR2 sequences are LGHNA and YSLEER. V was trimmed by 2 bases and J by 4 bases, leaving 16 bases between them. The CDR3 sequence is CASSQRLGLGADTQYF. Here the CDR3 DNA reads TGCGCCAGCAGCCAAAGACTAGGCCTAGGGGCAGATACGCAGTATTTT.

The CDR3 is CASSFTGGEGNTIYF. CDR3 nucleotides: TGTGCCAGCAGTTTTACAGGGGGTGAAGGAAACACCATATATTTT. This chain links TRBV12-3 or TRBV12-4 with TRBJ1-3; 8 bases fit TRBD1. The CDR3 totals 15 residues. Trimming removed 3 bases from V and 4 bases from J; junction bases left unmatched: 5.

This clonotype was detected many times. This sequence joins TRBV27 and TRBJ2-7, with TRBD2 identical over 10 bases. This CDR3 is 15 amino acids long. With V trimmed by 5 bases and J by 3 bases, 7 bases remained unmatched. Germline V gene data show CDR1 as MNHEY and CDR2 as SMNVEV (reference sequence). The CDR3 DNA reads TGTGCCAGCAGTACGTGGACTAGCGGTTACTACGAGCAGTACTTC. It specifies CASSTWTSGYYEQYF.

Written as DNA, the CDR3 is TGTGCCAGCAGCTCTGGACTTAACCCTGAAGCTTTCTTT. Protein product: CASSSGLNPEAFF. The gene calls are TRBV11-2 and TRBJ1-1, with unresolved D. V was pared by 4 bases and J by 6 bases, with 12 bases between. This CDR3 region has 13 residues. CDR1 and CDR2 (germline): SGHAT, FQNNGV.

The V call is TRBV10-3, the J call TRBJ2-7; 8 bases align to TRBD1. This CDR3 is 16 amino acids long. Trimming cost V 2 bases and J 5 bases; bases outside gene matches: 11. The germline CDR1 and CDR2 sequences are ENHRY and SYGVKD. The CDR3 DNA reads TGTGCCATCAGTGAGACCCGGACAGGGATAAAGGACGAGCAGTACTTC. This encodes CAISETRTGIKDEQYF.

This clonotype was observed a single time. This chain connects TRBV24-1 to TRBJ2-2; unclear D gene. This CDR3 is built from 12 residues. The germline gives CDR1 KGHDR, CDR2 SFDVKD. Trimming took 5 bases from V and 4 from J, leaving 4 bases between them. The CDR3 region is CATSGLTGELFF. In nucleotides, the CDR3 is TGTGCCACCAGTGGCCTCACCGGGGAGCTGTTTTTT.

This clonotype was counted only a few times. The rearrangement uses TRBV20-1 and TRBJ1-6; D uncertain. Trimming removed 5 bases from V and 7 bases from J, with 9 bases in between. The CDR3 loop spans 12 amino acids. Germline V gene data show CDR1 as DFQATT and CDR2 as SNEGSKA (reference sequence). The CDR3 protein is CSAQSANSPLHF. CDR3 nucleotide sequence: TGCAGTGCTCAATCAGCAAATTCACCCCTCCACTTT.

This clonotype was counted only a few times. V gene TRBV7-2 combines with J gene TRBJ1-2; TRBD1 matches 8 bases. V lost 1 base to trimming and J lost 4 bases; unmatched junction nucleotides: 8. The CDR3 is made up of 16 amino acids. The germline gives CDR1 SGHTA, CDR2 FQGNSA. In DNA form, the CDR3 reads TGTGCCAGCAGCTTAGGTTTTGACAGGGGACCCTATGGCTACACCTTC. This encodes CASSLGFDRGPYGYTF.

This clonotype showed up just a few times. This chain links TRBV7-3 with TRBJ2-1, with 7 bases fitting TRBD2. Looked up from germline, CDR1 is SGHTA and CDR2 is FQGTGA. This CDR3 spans 15 amino acids. V trimming: 1 base; J trimming: 10 bases; junction bases outside the gene matches: 10. The CDR3 nucleotides are TGTGCCAGCAGCTTAATGGGAGCGGGAATCAACGAGCAGTTCTTC. This codes for CASSLMGAGINEQFF.

A note on this clonotype: At one end, the junction sequence differs from germline, possibly due to a read error. This sequence joins TRBV28 and TRBJ2-5, with TRBD2 matching 8 bases. The CDR3 loop spans 16 amino acids. The V gene's germline CDR1 is MDHEN and CDR2 SYDVKM. The CDR3 is CASSLSQLAVQETQYF. The CDR3, as DNA: TGTGCCAGCAGCTTATCCCAACTAGCGGTCCAAGAGACCCAGTACTTC.

The chain links TRBV12-3 or TRBV12-4 to TRBJ2-2, with D hard to call. This CDR3 is 14 amino acids long. V lost 6 bases to trimming and J lost 3 bases, with 11 bases between them. CDR3 bases: TGTGCCAGCAGGCCGCTTTCGCACACCGGGGAGCTGTTTTTT. Translated, it gives CASRPLSHTGELFF.

This chain connects TRBV11-3 to TRBJ1-1; D is perhaps TRBD1 (5 bases). V was cut by 5 bases and J by 2 bases, with 12 bases left in between. The CDR3 runs to 14 residues. Germline CDR1 is SGHNT and CDR2 is YENEEA. CDR3 loop: CASSQGRKNTEAFF. CDR3 DNA sequence: TGTGCCAGCAGCCAGGGACGGAAAAACACTGAAGCTTTCTTT. Filled out from reference TRBV11-3 and TRBJ1-1, the complete variable domain reads EAGVVQSPRYKIIEKKQPVAFWCNPISGHNTLYWYLQNLGQGPELLIRYENEEAVDDSQLPKDRFSAERLKGVDSTLKIQPAELGDSAVYLCASSQGRKNTEAFFGQGTRLTVV.

This clonotype has ten or more counts. J is TRBJ2-7 and V is TRBV12-3 or TRBV12-4, with 11 bases identical to TRBD1. The CDR3 spans 14 residues. After removal of 6 bases from V and 6 bases from J, the junction contained 7 bases not matched to a gene. As DNA, the CDR3 is TGTGCCAGCAGACCCGGAGGGACAGGGGGCGAGCAGTACTTC. Translating gives CASRPGGTGGEQYF.